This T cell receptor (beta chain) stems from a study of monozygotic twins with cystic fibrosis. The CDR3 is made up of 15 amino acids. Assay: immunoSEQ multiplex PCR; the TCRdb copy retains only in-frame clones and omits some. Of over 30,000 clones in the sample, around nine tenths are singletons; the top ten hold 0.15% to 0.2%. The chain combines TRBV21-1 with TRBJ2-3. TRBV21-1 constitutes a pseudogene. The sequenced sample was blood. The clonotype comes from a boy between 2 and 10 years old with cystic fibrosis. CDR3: CASSKGIHSTDTQYF. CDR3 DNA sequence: TGTGCCAGCAGCAAAGGAATCCACAGCACAGATACGCAGTATTTT.